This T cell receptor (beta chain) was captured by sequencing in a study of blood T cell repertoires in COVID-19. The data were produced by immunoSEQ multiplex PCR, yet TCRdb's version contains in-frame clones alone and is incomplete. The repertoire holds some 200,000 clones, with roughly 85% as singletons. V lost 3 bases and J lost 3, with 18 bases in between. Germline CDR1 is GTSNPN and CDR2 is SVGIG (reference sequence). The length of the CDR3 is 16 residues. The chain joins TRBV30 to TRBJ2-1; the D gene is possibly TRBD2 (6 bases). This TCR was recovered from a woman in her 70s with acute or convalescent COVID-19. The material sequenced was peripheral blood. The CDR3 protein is CAWSPAVSGVYNEQFF. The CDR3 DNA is TGTGCCTGGAGCCCTGCGGTTAGCGGAGTCTACAATGAGCAGTTCTTC.